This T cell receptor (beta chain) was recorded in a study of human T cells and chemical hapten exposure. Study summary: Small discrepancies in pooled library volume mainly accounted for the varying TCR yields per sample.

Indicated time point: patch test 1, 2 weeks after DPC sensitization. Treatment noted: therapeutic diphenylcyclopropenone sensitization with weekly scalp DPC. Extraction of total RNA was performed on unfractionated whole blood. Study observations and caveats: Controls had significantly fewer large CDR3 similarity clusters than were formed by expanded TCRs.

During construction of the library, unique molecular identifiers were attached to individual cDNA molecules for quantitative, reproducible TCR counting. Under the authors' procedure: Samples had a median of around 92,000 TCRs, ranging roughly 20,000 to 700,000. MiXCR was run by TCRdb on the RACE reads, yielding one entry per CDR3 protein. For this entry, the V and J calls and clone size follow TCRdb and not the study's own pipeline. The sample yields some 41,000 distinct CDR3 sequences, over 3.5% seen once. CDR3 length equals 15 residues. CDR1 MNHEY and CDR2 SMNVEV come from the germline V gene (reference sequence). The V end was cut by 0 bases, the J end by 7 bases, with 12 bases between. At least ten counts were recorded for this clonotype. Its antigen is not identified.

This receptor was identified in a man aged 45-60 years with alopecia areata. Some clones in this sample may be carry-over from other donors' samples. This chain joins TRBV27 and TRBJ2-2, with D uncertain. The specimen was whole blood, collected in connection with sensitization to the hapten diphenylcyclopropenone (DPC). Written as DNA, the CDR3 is TGTGCCAGCAGTTTATCTCCCCGACATCTCGGGGAGCTGTTTTTT. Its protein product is CASSLSPRHLGELFF.